Each of the 28 T cell receptor beta chains below was sequenced from the same sample in a study of shared clonotypes between healthy human individuals. Data came from immunoSEQ multiplex PCR; TCRdb stores just in-frame clones and leaves some out. This sample yields about a million clones, of which approximately 77% are seen a single time; about 0.89% belongs to the top ten. What was sequenced was memory CD4+ T cells from PBMCs. Subset meaning: CD45RA-negative fraction. Receptors originate from a man between 18 and 35 years old in good health. Some clones in this sample may be carry-over from other donors' samples.

The CDR3 loop reads CASRTAYRGRGSYTF. Here the CDR3 DNA reads TGTGCCAGCAGGACCGCGTACAGGGGACGGGGGAGCTACACCTTC. The chain recombines TRBV28 with TRBJ1-2, with 7 bases lining up with TRBD1. From germline, CDR1 is MDHEN and CDR2 SYDVKM. The CDR3 spans 15 residues. The V and J ends lost 6 bases and 9 bases, in that order; junction bases with no gene match: 16.

This clone was detected a few times. This sequence joins TRBV28 and TRBJ1-4; 10 positions agree with TRBD1. Trimming removed 4 bases from V and 2 bases from J; junction bases left unmatched: 13. Germline CDR1 and CDR2: MDHEN and SYDVKM. The CDR3 has 19 amino acids. CDR3 protein: CASSSLPGTGVKTNEKLFF. CDR3 in DNA: TGTGCCAGCAGTTCCCTCCCCGGGACAGGGGTTAAGACTAATGAAAAACTGTTTTTT.

The gene calls are TRBV6-1 and TRBJ2-3; D is undetermined. CDR3 length equals 13 residues. Germline V lookup: CDR1 MNHNS, CDR2 SASEGT. V dropped 4 bases and J dropped 2 bases, with 7 bases sitting between them. The CDR3 sequence is CASSATDTDTQYF. The CDR3 bases are TGTGCCAGCAGTGCCACTGACACAGATACGCAGTATTTT.

The count of this clone is one. The gene calls are TRBV29-1 and TRBJ1-4, with a possible D match to TRBD1 (5 bases). Germline lookup yields CDR1 SQVTM and CDR2 ANQGSEA. The V end lost 7 bases, the J end lost 7 bases, and 19 bases lay between the germline ends. CDR3 length: 14 amino acids. In nucleotides, the CDR3 is TGCAGCGCGCTCGTGGGGGGACCCGGTGAAAAACTGTTTTTT. This sequence encodes CSALVGGPGEKLFF.

To note about this clone: Germline and junction disagree at one end, which may indicate a read error. CDR3 sequence (DNA): TGTGCCAGCAGAGAAGGGGGCTACAATGAGCAGTTCTTC. Translated, it gives CASREGGYNEQFF. The genes are TRBV6-1 and TRBJ2-1, with a weak D call TRBD1 (6 bases). Germline loops: CDR1 MNHNS, CDR2 SASEGT. This CDR3 has 13 amino acids.

This chain joins TRBV7-8 and TRBJ1-1; D is possibly TRBD1 (5 bases). Trimming left V 5 bases short and J 2 bases short, with 15 bases between. The CDR3 runs 15 residues. Germline V CDR1 and CDR2: SGHVS, FQNEAQ. CDR3 sequence: CASSPIGGPNTEAFF. CDR3 nucleotide sequence: TGTGCCAGCAGCCCCATTGGGGGTCCCAACACTGAAGCTTTCTTT. Based on the CDR3 plus reference TRBV7-8 and TRBJ1-1, the full variable domain is GAGVSQSPRYKVAKRGQDVALRCDPISGHVSLFWYQQALGQGPEFLTYFQNEAQLDKSGLPSDRFFAERPEGSVSTLKIQRTQQEDSAVYLCASSPIGGPNTEAFFGQGTRLTVV.

V usage is TRBV28 and J usage is TRBJ2-5; D may be TRBD1 (6 bases). Germline V CDR1 and CDR2: MDHEN, SYDVKM. CDR3 length equals 14 residues. The V and J ends lost 6 bases and 4 bases respectively, with 15 bases between them. The DNA of the CDR3 is TGTGCCAGCAGATTACAGGGCGAACCAGAGACCCAGTACTTC. It codes for CASRLQGEPETQYF.

The V gene is TRBV4-3, the J gene TRBJ2-2, with D possibly matching TRBD2 (6 bases). The germline CDR1 and CDR2 sequences are LGHNA and YSLEER. The CDR3 is made up of 17 amino acids. V was clipped by 2 bases and J by 6 bases, with 19 bases between them. The CDR3 sequence: CASSQRVAGSGAGELFF. Here the CDR3 DNA reads TGCGCCAGCAGCCAAAGAGTAGCAGGGTCGGGAGCCGGGGAGCTGTTTTTT.

The chain carries TRBV28 and TRBJ2-5; D is undetermined. CDR3 size: 13 residues. Trimming cost V 6 bases and J 3 bases, with 11 bases left between them. Germline-derived CDR1 and CDR2 are MDHEN and SYDVKM. CDR3 sequence: CASRLGREETQYF. The CDR3 nucleotides are TGTGCCAGCAGACTTGGACGGGAAGAGACCCAGTACTTC. Based on the CDR3 plus reference TRBV28 and TRBJ2-5, the full variable domain is DVKVTQSSRYLVKRTGEKVFLECVQDMDHENMFWYRQDPGLGLRLIYFSYDVKMKEKGDIPEGYSVSREKKERFSLILESASTNQTSMYLCASRLGREETQYFGPGTRLLVL.

The chain joins TRBV27 to TRBJ2-1; TRBD2 aligns across 10 bases. The CDR3 covers 15 residues. Looked up from germline, CDR1 is MNHEY and CDR2 is SMNVEV (reference sequence). Losses at the gene ends were 1 base for V and 6 bases for J; bases not matched to a gene: 3. The CDR3 DNA sequence: TGTGCCAGCAGTTTATGGTCTAGCGGGAGCAATGAGCAGTTCTTC. Translation: CASSLWSSGSNEQFF.

With respect to this clone: Within the sample, other DNA sequences also encode this same CDR3. The V and J genes are TRBV7-2 and TRBJ2-1; TRBD2 matches at 10 bases. The CDR3 loop spans 15 amino acids. V was clipped by 1 base and J by 3 bases; unmatched bases: 0. Per the germline V gene, CDR1 is SGHTA and CDR2 is FQGNSA. This CDR3 reads CASSLGTSGYNEQFF. The CDR3 nucleotides are TGTGCCAGCAGCTTAGGGACTAGCGGCTACAATGAGCAGTTCTTC.

The chain carries TRBV7-9 and TRBJ2-5; no clear D. The CDR3 is made up of 15 amino acids. V lost 6 bases to trimming and J lost 5 bases, with 19 bases between them. Germline V CDR1 and CDR2: SEHNR, FQNEAQ (reference sequence). In DNA, the CDR3 is TGTGCCAGCAGAAAGGCGGAGTACTTACGGGAGACCCAGTACTTC. It translates to CASRKAEYLRETQYF.

This clone was found a few times. This chain links TRBV11-2 with TRBJ2-5; 12 bases are a match to TRBD2. The ends lost 2 bases at V and 5 bases at J; junction bases unmatched: 6. CDR1 and CDR2 from the germline V gene are SGHAT and FQNNGV. The CDR3 is 16 amino acids. The CDR3 coding sequence is TGTGCCAGCAGCTTACGAGGACTAGCGGGAAGGGAGACCCAGTACTTC. As protein: CASSLRGLAGRETQYF.

V is TRBV7-6 and J is TRBJ2-5; 7 bases fit TRBD1. V was clipped by 0 bases and J by 4 bases; unmatched bases: 8. This CDR3 is built from 16 residues. Germline V gene lookup returns CDR1 SGHVS and CDR2 FNYEAQ. As DNA, the CDR3 is TGTGCCAGCAGCTTAGCTTTACGGACAGGTCCAGAGACCCAGTACTTC. Protein product: CASSLALRTGPETQYF.

The V gene is TRBV7-3, the J gene TRBJ2-3; possibly TRBD1 for D (6 bases). This CDR3 comprises 15 residues. With 3 bases removed from V and 6 bases from J, the gap between germline ends came to 16 bases. CDR1 is SGHTA, CDR2 FQGTGA, per germline. As DNA, the CDR3 is TGTGCCAGCAGCTTCTTCGGGACACCCGGGGATACGCAGTATTTT. Protein product: CASSFFGTPGDTQYF.

The chain links TRBV18 to TRBJ2-7, with 10 bases aligning to TRBD2. The germline V gene has CDR1 KGHSH and CDR2 LQKENI. This CDR3 is 14 amino acids long. V was clipped by 3 bases and J by 5 bases; unmatched bases: 4. The CDR3 loop is CASSPSGRTDEQYF. CDR3 nucleotide sequence: TGTGCCAGCTCACCTAGCGGGAGGACCGACGAGCAGTACTTC.

This chain uses TRBV2 with TRBJ2-2, with D perhaps matching TRBD1 or TRBD2 (6 bases each). V shed 6 bases and J shed 10 bases, with 18 bases lying between them. CDR3 size: 14 residues. Per germline, CDR1 SNHLY and CDR2 FYNNEI. The CDR3 is CASRLAAQGLELFF. DNA for the CDR3: TGTGCCAGCAGGTTAGCGGCGCAGGGGTTGGAGCTGTTTTTT.

The chain recombines TRBV5-1 with TRBJ1-1; no clear D. CDR1 SGHRS and CDR2 YFSETQ come from the germline V gene. The CDR3 contains 15 residues. Trimming removed 6 bases at V and 3 bases at J, with 18 bases between. The CDR3 loop is CASKRNPYGDTEAFF. Here the CDR3 DNA reads TGCGCCAGCAAGAGGAACCCCTACGGGGACACTGAAGCTTTCTTT.

The chain employs TRBV28 and TRBJ2-7, with 7 positions matching TRBD2. Germline assignment: CDR1 MDHEN and CDR2 SYDVKM. The CDR3 spans 14 residues. The J segment lost 2 bases and the V segment lost 5 bases, leaving 6 bases of the junction unmatched. Here the CDR3 DNA reads TGTGCCAGCAGTACCCAGCGGGGAGCCTACGAGCAGTACTTC. Its translation is CASSTQRGAYEQYF.

This chain connects TRBV28 to TRBJ1-3; no reliable D call. CDR1 is MDHEN and CDR2 is SYDVKM in the germline V gene. The CDR3 spans 16 residues. Trimming removed 0 bases at V and 4 bases at J, with 13 bases between. CDR3 protein: CASSLWNRGLGNTIYF. The CDR3 region has the DNA TGTGCCAGCAGTTTATGGAATCGGGGTTTAGGAAACACCATATATTTT. The entire variable domain, with the rest obtained from reference TRBV28 and TRBJ1-3, is as follows: DVKVTQSSRYLVKRTGEKVFLECVQDMDHENMFWYRQDPGLGLRLIYFSYDVKMKEKGDIPEGYSVSREKKERFSLILESASTNQTSMYLCASSLWNRGLGNTIYFGEGSWLTVV.

The J gene is TRBJ1-2, the V gene TRBV7-2; unclear D gene. Per germline, CDR1 SGHTA and CDR2 FQGNSA. This CDR3 region has 12 residues. The V end was cut by 5 bases, the J end by 8 bases, with 12 bases between. The CDR3 coding sequence is TGTGCCAGCAGCGAGGACCGCGTGGGCTACACCTTC. This sequence encodes CASSEDRVGYTF. The variable domain in full, with the rest retrieved from reference TRBV7-2 and TRBJ1-2, is GAGVSQSPSNKVTEKGKDVELRCDPISGHTALYWYRQSLGQGLEFLIYFQGNSAPDKSGLPSDRFSAERTGGSVSTLTIQRTQQEDSAVYLCASSEDRVGYTFGSGTRLTVV.

The chain couples TRBV6-5 to TRBJ2-7; 8 bases align to TRBD2. Germline assignment: CDR1 MNHEY and CDR2 SVGAGI. Trimming removed 2 bases from V and 3 bases from J; junction bases left unmatched: 3. The CDR3 totals 14 residues. The CDR3 nucleotides are TGTGCCAGCAGTTACGGGACTAGTGTCTACGAGCAGTACTTC. Translated: CASSYGTSVYEQYF.

This chain connects TRBV28 to TRBJ2-2, with D perhaps TRBD1 (7 bases). Germline V gene lookup returns CDR1 MDHEN and CDR2 SYDVKM. V was clipped by 4 bases and J by 4 bases, with 19 bases between them. The CDR3 contains 17 residues. The DNA of the CDR3 is TGTGCCAGCAGTTCCGACCGACAGGGAGGTCGCACCGGGGAGCTGTTTTTT. This encodes CASSSDRQGGRTGELFF. Full variable domain (missing parts from reference TRBV28 and TRBJ2-2): DVKVTQSSRYLVKRTGEKVFLECVQDMDHENMFWYRQDPGLGLRLIYFSYDVKMKEKGDIPEGYSVSREKKERFSLILESASTNQTSMYLCASSSDRQGGRTGELFFGEGSRLTVL.

As regards this clone: It differs at one base from a far larger clone, so likely a read error. This same CDR3 is encoded by further DNA sequences in the sample. CDR3 DNA sequence: TGCACCAGCAGTCAAGGCCCCCCTCGGACCATTCAGTACTTC. Translated, it gives CTSSQGPPRTIQYF. The rearrangement links TRBV1 to TRBJ2-4. TRBV1 is shown as a pseudogene. CDR3 size: 14 residues.

This chain uses TRBV28 with TRBJ2-1; maybe TRBD2 (6 bases). V was clipped by 8 bases and J by 0 bases, with 11 bases between them. There are 14 residues in the CDR3. Germline values: CDR1 MDHEN, CDR2 SYDVKM. The CDR3 nucleotides are TGTGCCAGCTACCCCGGGGGCTCCTACAATGAGCAGTTCTTC. This translates into CASYPGGSYNEQFF. Combining the CDR3 with reference TRBV28 and TRBJ2-1 gives the whole variable domain DVKVTQSSRYLVKRTGEKVFLECVQDMDHENMFWYRQDPGLGLRLIYFSYDVKMKEKGDIPEGYSVSREKKERFSLILESASTNQTSMYLCASYPGGSYNEQFFGPGTRLTVL.

This chain links TRBV6-1 with TRBJ2-7, with 10 bases aligning to TRBD1. After removal of 6 bases from V and 1 base from J, the junction contained 6 bases not matched to a gene. The CDR3 runs to 15 residues. CDR1 and CDR2 from the germline V gene are MNHNS and SASEGT. CDR3: CASRSGTGVSYEQYF. Written as DNA, the CDR3 is TGTGCCAGCAGGTCCGGGACAGGGGTATCCTACGAGCAGTACTTC.

The V and J genes are TRBV10-3 and TRBJ2-7; D remains ambiguous. There are 16 residues in the CDR3. CDR1 is ENHRY, CDR2 SYGVKD, per germline. Between the trimmed V and J ends, which lost 0 bases and 0 bases, there was a span of 12 bases. In nucleotides, the CDR3 is TGTGCCATCAGTGAGTCGATACTTTCGAGCTCCTACGAGCAGTACTTC. It yields the protein CAISESILSSSYEQYF.

This sequence joins TRBV7-9 and TRBJ2-1; 7 bases agree with TRBD2. CDR1 is SEHNR and CDR2 is FQNEAQ in the germline V gene (reference sequence). This CDR3 region has 15 residues. The ends lost 0 bases at V and 10 bases at J; junction bases unmatched: 9. The CDR3 bases are TGTGCCAGCAGCTTAGCCGGCCTAGCGGTCCGGGAGCAGTTCTTC. As protein: CASSLAGLAVREQFF.